This T cell receptor (beta chain) was sequenced during a study of response to subunit inactivated influenza vaccine. This clonotype was seen more than once but under ten times. Antigen: not known. TCRdb redid the calling of the RT-PCR reads with MiXCR, one entry per CDR3 protein. The sample yields around 530,000 distinct CDR3 sequences, about 17% seen once. The CDR3 is 11 residues long. CDR1 and CDR2 from the germline V gene are SGHTA and FQGNSA. The V and J ends lost 4 bases and 8 bases respectively, with 6 bases between them. The study's findings and limits: Each seasonal flu vaccination may recruit only limited new T cells, authors suggested.

Sequencing used CD4+ T cells sorted from PBMCs, obtained roughly 24 months after vaccination. This receptor was obtained from a man aged 45 to 70 who received an inactivated influenza vaccine. The chain combines TRBV7-2 with TRBJ2-1; unclear D gene. CDR3 sequence (DNA): TGTGCCAGCAGCTCGAGTGATGAGCAGTTCTTC. This gives the protein CASSSSDEQFF.